This is a list of T cell receptor beta chains from one sample in a study of cytomegalovirus exposure and HLA in healthy donors. The repertoire was sequenced with immunoSEQ multiplex PCR; TCRdb's copy has only in-frame clones and lacks some. The sample holds about 72,000 clones. Sample: PBMCs. Every receptor here comes from a middle-aged man in good health and CMV-seronegative. Both conserved end residues are part of each CDR3. The D gene is left open where the match is weak.

d_call: TRBD2; j_call: TRBJ2-7; v_call: TRBV4-1; cdr3_length: 14; cdr3_nt: TGCGCCAGCAGCCAAGTCGGGGGGTACGGCGAGCAGTACTTC; cdr3_aa: CASSQVGGYGEQYF
d_call: NA; j_call: TRBJ2-1; v_call: TRBV27; cdr3_length: 15; cdr3_nt: TGTGCCAGCAGCCGTCCCGGACTACAAAACAATGAGCAGTTCTTC; cdr3_aa: CASSRPGLQNNEQFF
d_call: TRBD1; j_call: TRBJ2-3; v_call: TRBV5-1; cdr3_length: 16; cdr3_nt: TGCGCCAGCAGCACCGGGACAGGTATAATTTCAGATACGCAGTATTTT; cdr3_aa: CASSTGTGIISDTQYF
d_call: NA; j_call: TRBJ1-1; v_call: TRBV12-2; cdr3_length: 16; cdr3_nt: TGTGCAAGTCGCTTCCTTAGGTCAGGGCGTAACACTGAAGCTTTCTTT; cdr3_aa: CASRFLRSGRNTEAFF
d_call: NA; j_call: TRBJ2-2; v_call: TRBV11-3; cdr3_length: 16; cdr3_nt: TGTGCCAGCAGCTTACGGGGTTCGGGCCCTACCGGGGAGCTGTTTTTT; cdr3_aa: CASSLRGSGPTGELFF
d_call: NA; j_call: TRBJ1-2; v_call: TRBV7-3; cdr3_length: 15; cdr3_nt: TGTGCCAGCAGCATGGACGCGGGACTGAACTATGGCTACACCTTC; cdr3_aa: CASSMDAGLNYGYTF
d_call: NA; j_call: TRBJ2-1; v_call: TRBV5-5; cdr3_length: 15; cdr3_nt: TGTGCCAGCAGCTTGGACAGCGGCTCCTACAATGAGCAGTTCTTC; cdr3_aa: CASSLDSGSYNEQFF
d_call: TRBD1; j_call: TRBJ2-3; v_call: TRBV27; cdr3_length: 16; cdr3_nt: TGTGCCAGCAGTACCCAAACAGGGGTCAGGGCAGATACGCAGTATTTT; cdr3_aa: CASSTQTGVRADTQYF
d_call: NA; j_call: TRBJ2-7; v_call: TRBV6-5; cdr3_length: 13; cdr3_nt: TGTGCGACGCACGCGGGTGGACCCTACGAGCAGTACTTC; cdr3_aa: CATHAGGPYEQYF
d_call: TRBD1; j_call: TRBJ1-5; v_call: TRBV19; cdr3_length: 13; cdr3_nt: TGTGCCAGTTCGGGACAGGGATTCCAGCCCCAGCATTTT; cdr3_aa: CASSGQGFQPQHF
d_call: TRBD1; j_call: TRBJ1-2; v_call: TRBV28; cdr3_length: 15; cdr3_nt: TGTGCCAGCAGTCCATCCGGGACAGGGGGAAGGGGCTACACCTTC; cdr3_aa: CASSPSGTGGRGYTF
d_call: NA; j_call: TRBJ1-1; v_call: TRBV6-6; cdr3_length: 13; cdr3_nt: TGTGCCAGCAGTTCGACAGGGAACACTGAAGCTTTCTTT; cdr3_aa: CASSSTGNTEAFF
d_call: NA; j_call: TRBJ2-3; v_call: TRBV19; cdr3_length: 14; cdr3_nt: TGTGCCAGTAGTATAGGGGGCAGCACAGATACGCAGTATTTT; cdr3_aa: CASSIGGSTDTQYF
d_call: TRBD1; j_call: TRBJ1-6; v_call: TRBV9; cdr3_length: 15; cdr3_nt: TGTGCCAGCAGCCCCCAGACAGGGAACTATTCACCCCTCCACTTT; cdr3_aa: CASSPQTGNYSPLHF
d_call: TRBD1; j_call: TRBJ2-7; v_call: TRBV4-2; cdr3_length: 15; cdr3_nt: TGTGCCAGCAGCCAAGATGGGACAGGGGCCTACGAGCAGTACTTC; cdr3_aa: CASSQDGTGAYEQYF
d_call: NA; j_call: TRBJ2-7; v_call: TRBV13; cdr3_length: 13; cdr3_nt: TGTGCCAGCAGCTTAACCGGGTCCTACGAGCAGTACTTC; cdr3_aa: CASSLTGSYEQYF